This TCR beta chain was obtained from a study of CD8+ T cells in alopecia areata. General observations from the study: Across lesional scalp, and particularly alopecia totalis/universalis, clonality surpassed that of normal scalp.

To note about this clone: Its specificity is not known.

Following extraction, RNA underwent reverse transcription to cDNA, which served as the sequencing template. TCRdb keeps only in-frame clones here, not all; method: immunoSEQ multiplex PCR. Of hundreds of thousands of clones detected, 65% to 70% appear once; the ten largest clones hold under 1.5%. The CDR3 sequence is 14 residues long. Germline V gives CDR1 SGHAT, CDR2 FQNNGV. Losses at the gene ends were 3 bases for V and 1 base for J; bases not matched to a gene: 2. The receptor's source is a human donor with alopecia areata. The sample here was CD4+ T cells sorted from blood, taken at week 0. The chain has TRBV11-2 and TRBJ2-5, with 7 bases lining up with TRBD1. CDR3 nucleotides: TGTGCCAGCAGCTTCCGGGACAGCCAAGAGACCCAGTACTTC. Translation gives CASSFRDSQETQYF.